Below, 18 T cell receptor beta chains from the same sample are listed, as sequenced in a study of human T cells and chemical hapten exposure. Library preparation tagged each individual cDNA molecule with a unique molecular identifier. Each CDR3 protein is one row after TCRdb ran MiXCR on the reads. The repertoire consists of around 120,000 distinct CDR3 sequences, with 8% to 9.5% occurring once and the leading ten covering 1.3% to 1.5%. The authors extracted total RNA from unfractionated whole blood. Sequencing was performed on whole blood. Receptors originate from a human donor in good health. Some clones in this sample may be carry-over from other donors' samples.

The gene calls are TRBV4-3 and TRBJ2-7; 10 bases are shared with TRBD1. Germline CDR1 reads LGHNA; CDR2 reads YSLEER. The CDR3 loop spans 16 amino acids. Trimming took 5 bases from V and 2 from J; bases not matched to a gene: 9. CDR3 residues: CASSSKEGQGTYEQYF. As DNA, the CDR3 is TGCGCCAGCAGCAGTAAGGAGGGACAGGGGACCTACGAGCAGTACTTC.

The CDR3 sequence: CASSPLGTGSYEQYF. Written as DNA, the CDR3 is TGTGCCAGCTCACCACTCGGGACGGGTTCCTACGAGCAGTACTTC. This chain links TRBV18 with TRBJ2-7; D might be TRBD1 or TRBD2, each matching 5 bases. Germline values: CDR1 KGHSH, CDR2 LQKENI. V was clipped by 1 base and J by 1 base, with 11 bases between them. This CDR3 has 15 amino acids.

This clonotype was detected a few times. The chain carries TRBV29-1 and TRBJ2-7; TRBD1 might be the D (5 bases). This CDR3 has 12 residues. Germline V gene sequence: CDR1 SQVTM, CDR2 ANQGSEA. V was trimmed by 3 bases and J by 4 bases, leaving 10 bases between them. CDR3 nucleotide sequence: TGCAGCGTTGATTCAGGGCCTTACGAGCAGTACTTC. Translated, it gives CSVDSGPYEQYF.

This clonotype was detected ten times or more. V gene TRBV19 combines with J gene TRBJ1-1; TRBD1 agrees at 11 bases. The CDR3 runs to 16 residues. CDR1 and CDR2 (germline): LNHDA, SQIVND (reference sequence). V lost 8 bases, J lost 4 bases, and 12 bases stayed unmatched. CDR3 nucleotides: TGTGCCAGTCGCTCCGGGACAGGGGGATGGGGCACTGAAGCTTTCTTT. Amino acid sequence: CASRSGTGGWGTEAFF.

The rearrangement uses TRBV15 and TRBJ2-3; possibly TRBD1 for D (6 bases). Trimming pared 2 bases from V and 1 base from J, leaving 19 bases between. Germline-derived CDR1 and CDR2 are LNHNV and YYDKDF (reference sequence). The CDR3 extends over 18 amino acids. CDR3 nucleotides: TGTGCCACCAGCAGAACATCCCTCCTGGGGGCTGGCACAGATACGCAGTATTTT. Its protein product is CATSRTSLLGAGTDTQYF.

This clonotype has a count of ten or more. The chain has TRBV6-5 and TRBJ1-3; possibly TRBD1 for D (6 bases). The CDR3 runs 14 residues. The ends were cut back, 4 bases at V and 2 bases at J, with 9 bases in the middle. Germline V gene data show CDR1 as MNHEY and CDR2 as SVGAGI. The CDR3 spells CASSSRTAGNTIYF. The CDR3 DNA follows: TGTGCCAGCAGTTCGAGGACAGCTGGAAACACCATATATTTT.

This clonotype was detected ten times or more. This chain joins TRBV27 and TRBJ2-7; D unclear. Deletions cut 4 bases from V and 1 base from J, with 20 bases between. This CDR3 has 17 residues. CDR1 is MNHEY and CDR2 is SMNVEV in the germline V gene (reference sequence). In nucleotides, the CDR3 is TGTGCCAGCAGTTCCGGAATCACTAAGGGTAGATCCTACGAGCAGTACTTC. It codes for CASSSGITKGRSYEQYF.

Here the CDR3 DNA reads TGTGCCAGCAGCATTCAGACCCAGTACTTC. Translated: CASSIQTQYF. The V gene is TRBV5-8, the J gene TRBJ2-5; D is unresolved. This CDR3 comprises 10 residues. The V end was cut by 4 bases, the J end by 6 bases, with 4 bases between. Germline values: CDR1 SGHTS, CDR2 YDEGEE.

This clonotype was recorded at least ten times. V gene TRBV12-3 or TRBV12-4 combines with J gene TRBJ1-1; 7 bases agree with TRBD1. J gave up 7 bases and V 6 bases, and 5 bases lay outside the gene matches. The CDR3 runs 12 residues. CDR3 sequence reads: CASSRQGIEAFF. DNA for the CDR3: TGTGCCAGCAGCAGACAGGGAATTGAAGCTTTCTTT.

This clonotype was observed at least ten times. The rearrangement joins TRBV18 to TRBJ2-7; 9 nucleotides agree with TRBD1. V lost 3 bases and J lost 2; bases outside the gene matches: 2. The germline CDR1 and CDR2 sequences are KGHSH and LQKENI. This CDR3 spans 14 amino acids. The CDR3 bases are TGTGCCAGCTCACCCCGGGACAGGGCCTACGAGCAGTACTTC. Translating gives CASSPRDRAYEQYF.

This clonotype turned up a few times. The chain recombines TRBV7-7 with TRBJ2-1, with D perhaps TRBD1 or TRBD2 (5 bases each). V gave up 4 bases and J gave up 6 bases, with 10 bases separating them. Per germline, CDR1 SSHAT and CDR2 FNYEAQ (reference sequence). The length of the CDR3 is 13 residues. CDR3 in DNA: TGTGCCAGCAGCTCCGGGACGACCAATGAGCAGTTCTTC. Its translation: CASSSGTTNEQFF.

The chain carries TRBV28 and TRBJ1-2; 8 bases align to TRBD1. The CDR3 totals 14 residues. V shed 4 bases, J shed 8 bases, and the junction held 9 bases outside the gene matches. Germline V gives CDR1 MDHEN, CDR2 SYDVKM. CDR3 bases: TGTGCCAGCAGTTCCGGACAGGGCCTCGGCGGCTACACCTTC. Its translation: CASSSGQGLGGYTF.

The rearrangement uses TRBV6-1 and TRBJ1-2, with TRBD1 matching 7 bases. Looked up from germline, CDR1 is MNHNS and CDR2 is SASEGT. This CDR3 contains 14 residues. The trim removed 4 bases at V and 4 bases at J, leaving 6 bases unmatched. As DNA, the CDR3 is TGTGCCAGCAGTGGGACGACAGGGAGCTATGGCTACACCTTC. This codes for CASSGTTGSYGYTF.

This clonotype was detected many times. This chain uses TRBV2 with TRBJ2-7, with 8 bases fitting TRBD2. The CDR3 extends over 15 amino acids. Per the germline V gene, CDR1 is SNHLY and CDR2 is FYNNEI. Trimming took 6 bases from V and 0 from J; bases not matched to a gene: 7. The chain's CDR3 is CASSGGLESSYEQYF. The CDR3, as DNA: TGTGCCAGCAGCGGGGGACTAGAGAGCTCCTACGAGCAGTACTTC.

This clonotype was detected a few times. CDR3 amino acids: CASSFDPGLIYNVLTF. CDR3 nucleotide sequence: TGCGCCAGCAGCTTCGATCCGGGACTGATCTACAACGTCCTGACTTTC. The chain uses TRBV4-3 and TRBJ2-6, with D tentatively TRBD2 (6 bases). The CDR3 has 16 residues. Germline assignment: CDR1 LGHNA and CDR2 YSLEER. V lost 5 bases and J 9 bases, leaving 20 bases between the germline ends.

The table lists this clonotype with many counts. The chain employs TRBV23-1 and TRBJ1-4, with 8 bases aligning to TRBD1. TRBV23-1 is assigned to the ORF class and has an uncertain function. The junction had 1 base not matched to a gene; V was cut back by 4 bases and J by 0 bases. The length of the CDR3 is 15 residues. This CDR3 is CASSPGGATNEKLFF. In nucleotides, the CDR3 is TGCGCCAGCAGTCCAGGGGGCGCAACTAATGAAAAACTGTTTTTT.

CDR3 loop: CASSARGTSSYEQYF. CDR3 nucleotide sequence: TGTGCCAGCAGTGCTAGGGGGACATCTTCCTACGAGCAGTACTTC. The chain links TRBV27 to TRBJ2-7, with D possibly TRBD1 on 6 matching bases. Trimming took 5 bases from V and 1 from J, leaving 15 bases between them. This CDR3 spans 15 amino acids. The germline V gene encodes CDR1 MNHEY and CDR2 SMNVEV (reference sequence).

This clonotype was counted ten times or more. The CDR3 spells CSARRGAERDQPQHF. CDR3 coding DNA: TGCAGTGCTAGAAGGGGGGCAGAACGGGATCAGCCCCAGCATTTT. This chain joins TRBV20-1 and TRBJ1-5; TRBD1 might be the D (6 bases). V was trimmed by 2 bases and J by 5 bases, leaving 16 bases between them. In germline, CDR1 is DFQATT, CDR2 SNEGSKA (reference sequence). The CDR3 covers 15 residues.